Below are 29 T cell receptor beta chains sequenced from a single sample in a study of blood T cells in healthy people across ages (dated by TCRdb to about 2015). Library prep was done by 5' RACE. Sequencing was carried out with an Illumina HiSeq 2500. The second PCR ran for roughly 6 to 11 cycles and used a J-beta primer mix along with a sample-barcoded 5' primer. TCRdb redid the processing of the public reads, applying fastp at Q25 and MiXCR, and retained in-frame beta chains. Identical CDR3 protein sequences are pooled into one entry, listed with their most common genes and DNA. The table for this sample lists 600,000 to 850,000 distinct CDR3 sequences; approximately 39% of them were counted only once. The top ten clones comprise about 20% of the sample. Sequenced sample: blood. Receptors originate from a woman aged 60-75 years in good health.

As for this clonotype: The junction departs from germline at one end; a sequencing error may be responsible. The rearrangement joins TRBV12-3 or TRBV12-4 to TRBJ2-1; 12 nucleotides match TRBD1. This CDR3 is 19 amino acids long. CDR3: CAISSRIRGGQGANNEQFF. CDR3 DNA: TGTGCCATCAGTTCCCGGATTAGAGGGGGACAGGGGGCCAACAATGAGCAGTTCTTC.

The chain recombines TRBV10-3 with TRBJ2-5; D possibly corresponds to TRBD2 (5 bases). Germline CDR1 and CDR2: ENHRY and SYGVKD. This CDR3 contains 15 residues. Trimming cost V 5 bases and J 5 bases, with 18 bases left between them. The CDR3 loop is CAISPSIRGWETQYF. DNA of the CDR3: TGTGCCATCAGTCCCTCAATTCGGGGTTGGGAGACCCAGTACTTC.

This clonotype turned up a few times. The genes are TRBV20-1 and TRBJ2-1; 9 bases fit TRBD2. Trimming removed 6 bases from V and 6 bases from J; junction bases left unmatched: 12. The germline V gene encodes CDR1 DFQATT and CDR2 SNEGSKA (reference sequence). This CDR3 has 15 amino acids. CDR3 nucleotide sequence: TGCAGTGCCGAGCTCTCAGCGGGGGGCCTCAATGAGCAGTTCTTC. This gives the protein CSAELSAGGLNEQFF.

This clonotype was recorded a few times. The rearrangement uses TRBV20-1 and TRBJ2-3; the match to TRBD1 covers 9 bases. V dropped 3 bases and J dropped 4; count of bases not matched to a gene: 8. The CDR3 covers 15 residues. CDR1 is DFQATT, CDR2 SNEGSKA, per germline (reference sequence). CDR3 amino acids: CSARGQGALADTQYF. The CDR3 DNA is TGCAGTGCTAGGGGACAGGGAGCACTGGCAGATACGCAGTATTTT.

The chain combines TRBV3-1 with TRBJ2-1; the match to TRBD2 covers 8 bases. V lost 1 base to trimming and J lost 4 bases; unmatched junction nucleotides: 6. This CDR3 is built from 16 residues. Germline V gene data show CDR1 as LGHDT and CDR2 as YNNKEL (reference sequence). The CDR3 loop reads CASSQVTRGAYNEQFF. The CDR3 bases are TGTGCCAGCAGCCAAGTTACGCGGGGGGCGTACAATGAGCAGTTCTTC.

With regard to this clonotype: This may stem from a read error, because a much larger clone lies one nucleotide away. This rearrangement joins TRBV10-3 to TRBJ1-5; D gene ambiguous. The CDR3 has 12 residues. Looked up from germline, CDR1 is ENHRY and CDR2 is SYGVKD. Trimming left V 0 bases short and J 9 bases short, with 6 bases between. CDR3 sequence (DNA): TGTGCCATCAGTGAGTCTTCTCGGCCCCAGCATTTT. It specifies CAISESSRPQHF.

The chain employs TRBV20-1 and TRBJ2-7; 11 bases match TRBD1. J was trimmed by 3 bases and V by 6 bases; bases with no gene match: 7. Germline CDR1 is DFQATT and CDR2 is SNEGSKA (reference sequence). The CDR3 runs to 14 residues. The CDR3 loop reads CSASRDRGYYEQYF. The CDR3 DNA sequence: TGCAGTGCGTCCCGGGACAGGGGGTACTACGAGCAGTACTTC.

The chain is built from TRBV12-3 or TRBV12-4 and TRBJ1-6; 8 nucleotides line up with TRBD1. Trimming took 6 bases from V and 2 from J; bases not matched to a gene: 3. CDR3 length: 15 amino acids. As DNA, the CDR3 is TGTGCCAGCAGGACAGGGGCGCCCTATAATTCACCCCTCCACTTT. This sequence encodes CASRTGAPYNSPLHF.

This clonotype was counted a single time. The J gene is TRBJ1-3, the V gene TRBV10-1, with unresolved D. Per the germline V gene, CDR1 is WNHNN and CDR2 is SYGVQD (reference sequence). Trimming pared 3 bases from V and 4 bases from J, leaving 10 bases between. CDR3 size: 14 residues. The CDR3 coding sequence is TGCGCCAGCAGTGACTACAGCCGAGGAAACACCATATATTTT. It codes for CASSDYSRGNTIYF.

The chain recombines TRBV7-2 with TRBJ2-5; 9 positions match TRBD2. CDR1 is SGHTA, CDR2 FQGNSA, per germline. The CDR3 covers 14 residues. V was pared by 5 bases and J by 4 bases, with 5 bases of the junction left unmatched. The CDR3 sequence is CASSPMRGGETQYF. The DNA for the CDR3 is TGTGCCAGCAGCCCGATGCGGGGGGGAGAGACCCAGTACTTC.

The chain carries TRBV6-1 and TRBJ2-5; 9 nucleotides match TRBD2. Looked up from germline, CDR1 is MNHNS and CDR2 is SASEGT. This CDR3 has 18 amino acids. Trimming cost V 0 bases and J 5 bases; bases outside gene matches: 13. CDR3 in amino acids: CASSEAVSSGGRSETQYF. Here the CDR3 DNA reads TGTGCCAGCAGTGAAGCGGTCAGTAGCGGGGGCCGAAGCGAGACCCAGTACTTC.

The J gene is TRBJ2-7, the V gene TRBV5-1; D not certain. CDR3 length: 14 residues. V was clipped by 4 bases and J by 6 bases, with 17 bases between them. Germline V gives CDR1 SGHRS, CDR2 YFSETQ. The DNA of the CDR3 is TGCGCCAGCAGCCCCGACCCGCAGGTTGGCGAGCAGTACTTC. Encoded protein: CASSPDPQVGEQYF.

This clonotype was seen more than once but under ten times. The chain uses TRBV30 and TRBJ1-4, with D perhaps matching TRBD1 (5 bases). Trimming took 6 bases from V and 1 from J, leaving 18 bases between them. The germline V gene encodes CDR1 GTSNPN and CDR2 SVGIG (reference sequence). This CDR3 has 16 amino acids. CDR3 in amino acids: CACKGRLLQTNEKLFF. The DNA of the CDR3 is TGTGCCTGCAAGGGACGACTTCTCCAAACTAATGAAAAACTGTTTTTT.

This sequence joins TRBV3-1 and TRBJ1-5; D ambiguous. V shed 0 bases and J shed 0 bases, with 3 bases lying between them. From germline, CDR1 is LGHDT and CDR2 YNNKEL (reference sequence). The CDR3 sequence is 14 residues long. CDR3 sequence (DNA): TGTGCCAGCAGCCAAGACGGTAGCAATCAGCCCCAGCATTTT. Amino acids: CASSQDGSNQPQHF.

This clonotype was seen a handful of times. The V and J genes are TRBV28 and TRBJ2-5; the match to TRBD2 covers 14 bases. V trimming: 2 bases; J trimming: 4 bases; junction bases outside the gene matches: 3. This CDR3 comprises 16 residues. Germline CDR1 is MDHEN and CDR2 is SYDVKM. CDR3 sequence (DNA): TGTGCCAGCAGTTTACTCGGGACTAGCGGGAGAGAGACCCAGTACTTC. This gives the protein CASSLLGTSGRETQYF. The entire variable domain, with the rest obtained from reference TRBV28 and TRBJ2-5, is as follows: DVKVTQSSRYLVKRTGEKVFLECVQDMDHENMFWYRQDPGLGLRLIYFSYDVKMKEKGDIPEGYSVSREKKERFSLILESASTNQTSMYLCASSLLGTSGRETQYFGPGTRLLVL.

The chain combines TRBV13 with TRBJ1-2; 11 bases map to TRBD1. Germline V gene lookup returns CDR1 PRHDT and CDR2 FYEKMQ (reference sequence). This CDR3 is 16 amino acids long. V lost 5 bases to trimming and J lost 4 bases; unmatched junction nucleotides: 9. As DNA, the CDR3 is TGTGCCAGCAGCACACTGGGACAGGGGGGAGGCTATGGCTACACCTTC. It translates to CASSTLGQGGGYGYTF.

This rearrangement joins TRBV7-2 to TRBJ2-3, with 7 bases fitting TRBD2. The CDR3 loop spans 16 amino acids. After removal of 3 bases from V and 4 bases from J, the junction contained 10 bases not matched to a gene. Germline V lookup: CDR1 SGHTA, CDR2 FQGNSA. The DNA of the CDR3 is TGTGCCAGCAGCTTCTCCAGCGGGATTTTCGCAGATACGCAGTATTTT. As protein: CASSFSSGIFADTQYF.

This chain uses TRBV12-3 or TRBV12-4 with TRBJ1-6; 10 bases map to TRBD1. There are 14 residues in the CDR3. With 4 bases clipped from V and 11 bases from J, the junction kept 5 bases outside the gene matches. As DNA, the CDR3 is TGTGCCAGCAGTTCCGCGGGACAGGGGCCACCCCTCCACTTT. Encoded protein: CASSSAGQGPPLHF.

The genes are TRBV2 and TRBJ1-4, with 7 bases matching TRBD1. Germline values: CDR1 SNHLY, CDR2 FYNNEI. J gave up 8 bases and V 6 bases, and 9 bases lay outside the gene matches. This CDR3 is built from 14 residues. The DNA for the CDR3 is TGTGCCAGCAGCCGGGACAGAAGCATGGAAAAACTGTTTTTT. This translates into CASSRDRSMEKLFF.

The chain employs TRBV28 and TRBJ2-5; D might be TRBD1 (6 bases). The V and J ends lost 11 bases and 3 bases respectively, with 22 bases between them. This CDR3 is built from 15 residues. Germline values: CDR1 MDHEN, CDR2 SYDVKM. As DNA, the CDR3 is TGTGCCTCGTCCCCTGCTCGGACAGAAAAAGAGACCCAGTACTTC. This translates into CASSPARTEKETQYF.

V gene TRBV15 combines with J gene TRBJ1-1, with 9 bases fitting TRBD1. Germline CDR1 and CDR2: LNHNV and YYDKDF (reference sequence). The CDR3 runs to 16 residues. Germline trimming cut 7 bases from V and 5 bases from J; bases unmatched to any gene: 14. The DNA for the CDR3 is TGTGCCACCACCGACCCCAGGACAGGGGTATCAACTGAAGCTTTCTTT. Amino acid sequence: CATTDPRTGVSTEAFF.

The J gene is TRBJ2-3, the V gene TRBV6-5; D remains ambiguous. Trimming pared 7 bases from V and 4 bases from J, leaving 15 bases between. This CDR3 has 14 amino acids. Looked up from germline, CDR1 is MNHEY and CDR2 is SVGAGI. The CDR3 reads CASIPVPDADTQYF. In DNA, the CDR3 is TGTGCCAGCATCCCAGTTCCCGACGCAGATACGCAGTATTTT.

This chain joins TRBV7-6 and TRBJ2-7; possibly TRBD1 or TRBD2 for D (5 bases each). The CDR3 contains 14 residues. Germline-derived CDR1 and CDR2 are SGHVS and FNYEAQ. V was trimmed by 7 bases and J by 6 bases, leaving 19 bases between them. The CDR3 here is CASTWDLTTSEQYF. CDR3 sequence (DNA): TGTGCCAGCACCTGGGACCTAACTACGAGCGAGCAGTACTTC.

This clonotype turned up a few times. The chain couples TRBV6-5 to TRBJ2-3; 8 nucleotides align to TRBD2. The V gene end was trimmed by 2 bases and the J gene end by 2 bases; junction bases not matched to a gene: 3. From germline, CDR1 is MNHEY and CDR2 SVGAGI. The CDR3 is made up of 15 amino acids. Written as DNA, the CDR3 is TGTGCCAGCAGTTACCGGACTAGCAACACAGATACGCAGTATTTT. This encodes CASSYRTSNTDTQYF.

This rearrangement joins TRBV5-5 to TRBJ2-1; possible D gene TRBD1, 5 bases. CDR3 length equals 15 residues. From germline, CDR1 is SGHKS and CDR2 YYEKEE (reference sequence). V was shortened by 0 bases and J by 4 bases, with 11 bases between the two germline ends. Written as DNA, the CDR3 is TGTGCCAGCAGCTTGGGGGGCAGGGCATACAATGAGCAGTTCTTC. Protein: CASSLGGRAYNEQFF.

V and J are TRBV7-8 and TRBJ2-1, with 8 bases lining up with TRBD1. The tail of the sequence fits TRBJ2-7 better, so the J call may be wrong. The CDR3 consists of 15 residues. Germline V gene sequence: CDR1 SGHVS, CDR2 FQNEAQ. As DNA, the CDR3 is TGTGCCAGCAGCCTCAGGACAGGGTCCTACAATGAGCAGTACTTC. As protein: CASSLRTGSYNEQYF.

The chain has TRBV6-5 and TRBJ2-5, with 9 bases lining up with TRBD1. The V gene end was trimmed by 0 bases and the J gene end by 11 bases; junction bases not matched to a gene: 16. CDR3 length: 17 residues. Germline lookup yields CDR1 MNHEY and CDR2 SVGAGI. The CDR3 reads CASSYSYAGTGSNEQYF. DNA for the CDR3: TGTGCCAGCAGTTACTCTTACGCCGGGACAGGGTCAAATGAGCAGTACTTC.

The rearrangement uses TRBV7-9 and TRBJ2-3, with D perhaps matching TRBD1 (5 bases). Germline V CDR1 and CDR2: SEHNR, FQNEAQ (reference sequence). The CDR3 consists of 15 residues. Deletions cut 1 base from V and 2 bases from J, with 10 bases between. The chain's CDR3 is CASSLGQYSTDTQYF. The CDR3 bases are TGTGCCAGCAGCTTAGGACAGTACTCCACAGATACGCAGTATTTT.

This clonotype appeared many times. The V and J genes are TRBV6-4 and TRBJ1-1, with unresolved D. In germline, CDR1 is MRHNA, CDR2 SNTAGT. Between the trimmed V and J ends, which lost 4 bases and 0 bases, there was a span of 12 bases. The CDR3 consists of 15 residues. The CDR3 is CASSADGGMNTEAFF. The CDR3 DNA sequence: TGTGCCAGCAGTGCGGACGGAGGAATGAACACTGAAGCTTTCTTT.